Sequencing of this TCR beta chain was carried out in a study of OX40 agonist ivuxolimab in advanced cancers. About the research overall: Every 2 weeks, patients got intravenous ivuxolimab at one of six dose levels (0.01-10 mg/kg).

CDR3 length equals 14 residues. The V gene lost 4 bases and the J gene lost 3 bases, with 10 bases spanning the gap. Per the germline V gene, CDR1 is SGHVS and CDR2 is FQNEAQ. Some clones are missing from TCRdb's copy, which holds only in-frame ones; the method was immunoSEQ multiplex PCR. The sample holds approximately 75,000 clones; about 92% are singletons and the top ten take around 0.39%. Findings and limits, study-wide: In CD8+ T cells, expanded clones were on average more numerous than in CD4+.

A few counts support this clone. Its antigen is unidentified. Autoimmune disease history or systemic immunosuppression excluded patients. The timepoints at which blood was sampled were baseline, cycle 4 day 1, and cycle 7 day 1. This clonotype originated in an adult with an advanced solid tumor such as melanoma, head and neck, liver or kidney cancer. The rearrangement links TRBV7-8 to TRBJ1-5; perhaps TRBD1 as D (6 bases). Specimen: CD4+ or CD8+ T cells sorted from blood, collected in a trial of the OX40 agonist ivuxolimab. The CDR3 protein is CASSSDSLNQPQHF. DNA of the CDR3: TGTGCCAGCAGCTCGGACAGCCTCAATCAGCCCCAGCATTTT.